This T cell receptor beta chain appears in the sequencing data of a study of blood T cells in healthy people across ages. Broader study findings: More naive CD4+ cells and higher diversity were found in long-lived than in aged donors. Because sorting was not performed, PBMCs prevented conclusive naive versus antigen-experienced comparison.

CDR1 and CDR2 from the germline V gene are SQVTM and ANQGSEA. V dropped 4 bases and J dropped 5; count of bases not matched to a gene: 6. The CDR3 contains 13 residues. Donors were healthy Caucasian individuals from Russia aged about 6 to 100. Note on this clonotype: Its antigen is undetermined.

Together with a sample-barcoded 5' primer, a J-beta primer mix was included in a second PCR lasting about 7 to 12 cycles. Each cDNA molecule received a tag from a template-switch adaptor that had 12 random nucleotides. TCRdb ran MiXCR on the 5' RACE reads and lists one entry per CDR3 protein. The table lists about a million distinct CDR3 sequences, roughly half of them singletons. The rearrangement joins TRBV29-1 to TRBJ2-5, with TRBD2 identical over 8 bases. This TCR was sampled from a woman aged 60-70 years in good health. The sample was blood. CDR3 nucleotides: TGCAGCGTTGTCTCTCGGGAGGGCGAGACCCAGTACTTC. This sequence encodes CSVVSREGETQYF. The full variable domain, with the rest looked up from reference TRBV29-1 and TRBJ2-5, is SAVISQKPSRDICQRGTSLTIQCQVDSQVTMMFWYRQQPGQSLTLIATANQGSEATYESGFVIDKFPISRPNLTFSTLTVSNMSPEDSSIYLCSVVSREGETQYFGPGTRLLVL.